Presented here are 18 T cell receptor beta chains from one specimen sequenced in a study of radiation and T cells in renal cell carcinoma (dated by TCRdb to 2018 to 2020). What the time point label conveys for this sample: blood 4 weeks post-SBRT, at nephrectomy. The meaning of the sample's treatment or condition label: 15 Gy SBRT to primary tumor, nephrectomy 4 weeks later. Libraries came from the immunoSEQ multiplex PCR assay. TCRdb limited this immuneACCESS table to in-frame rearrangements with V and J called. A share of clones is missing; checked studies link under half to unresolved V genes, and the rest is unexplained. The sample table shows about 150,000 clones, and 65% to 90% are seen once. Together, the top ten hold roughly 17% of the sample. Here the sequenced sample was blood, taken from a patient whose treatment included radiotherapy and nephrectomy. The receptors were gathered from a woman between 45 and 60 years old with renal cell carcinoma.

V gene TRBV5-6 combines with J gene TRBJ2-5; no firm D call. The V end was cut by 0 bases, the J end by 7 bases, with 13 bases between. Looked up from germline, CDR1 is SGHDT and CDR2 is YYEEEE. CDR3 length equals 14 residues. CDR3 nucleotides: TGTGCCAGCAGCTTGGGGGAAGGATCGTGGACCCAGTACTTC. This encodes CASSLGEGSWTQYF.

The chain has TRBV7-2 and TRBJ2-1, with 7 bases aligning to TRBD1. The ends lost 2 bases at V and 4 bases at J; junction bases unmatched: 5. Germline CDR1 SGHTA, CDR2 FQGNSA. The CDR3 spans 15 residues. The CDR3 DNA reads as TGTGCCAGCAGCTTAACCAGGGACAGTTACAATGAGCAGTTCTTC. Its protein product is CASSLTRDSYNEQFF.

This clone was observed a handful of times. The rearrangement joins TRBV9 to TRBJ2-1; D ambiguous. The V and J ends lost 3 bases and 3 bases respectively, with 16 bases between them. This CDR3 comprises 16 residues. CDR1 and CDR2 from the germline V gene are SGDLS and YYNGEE. The CDR3 here is CASSDPVSALYNEQFF. As DNA, the CDR3 is TGTGCCAGCAGCGACCCAGTCAGTGCCCTCTACAATGAGCAGTTCTTC.

The rearrangement uses TRBV6-5 and TRBJ2-2, with 8 bases that match TRBD1. The CDR3 is made up of 15 amino acids. Unmatched junction bases numbered 5, after V lost 0 bases and J lost 8 bases. CDR1 MNHEY and CDR2 SVGAGI come from the germline V gene. CDR3 residues: CASSYSYRGVGELFF. CDR3 nucleotide sequence: TGTGCCAGCAGTTACTCTTACAGGGGGGTTGGGGAGCTGTTTTTT.

The chain links TRBV28 to TRBJ2-7, with 10 bases matching TRBD1. After removal of 3 bases from V and 1 base from J, the junction contained 9 bases not matched to a gene. This CDR3 has 17 amino acids. Germline CDR1 reads MDHEN; CDR2 reads SYDVKM. The CDR3 nucleotides are TGTGCCAGCAGTTTGGGGACAGGGGCCTTGATATCCTACGAGCAGTACTTC. It specifies CASSLGTGALISYEQYF.

The chain employs TRBV6-6 and TRBJ2-7, with 12 bases aligning to TRBD1. The CDR3 totals 14 residues. V was clipped by 6 bases and J by 6 bases; unmatched bases: 6. The germline gives CDR1 MNHNY, CDR2 SVGAGI (reference sequence). CDR3 nucleotide sequence: TGTGCCAGCAGACCCGGGACAGGGGGCGCCGAGCAGTACTTC. Translating gives CASRPGTGGAEQYF.

This sequence joins TRBV18 and TRBJ2-1; 11 nucleotides line up with TRBD2. CDR1 KGHSH and CDR2 LQKENI come from the germline V gene. The CDR3 contains 16 residues. V was clipped by 2 bases and J by 4 bases; unmatched bases: 4. CDR3 amino acids: CASSPSASGGYNEQFF. The CDR3 region has the DNA TGTGCCAGCTCACCATCGGCTAGCGGGGGGTACAATGAGCAGTTCTTC.

This clone appeared once. This chain joins TRBV9 and TRBJ2-5; TRBD1 agrees at 7 bases. CDR1 is SGDLS, CDR2 YYNGEE, per germline. CDR3 size: 16 residues. V trimming: 1 base; J trimming: 4 bases; junction bases outside the gene matches: 10. This CDR3 is CASSVNPGTVGETQYF. The CDR3 nucleotides read TGTGCCAGCAGCGTAAATCCCGGGACAGTGGGAGAGACCCAGTACTTC.

This clone was counted once. The V gene is TRBV6-5, the J gene TRBJ1-1; maybe TRBD1 (5 bases). V lost 1 base and J lost 2, with 11 bases in between. The CDR3 length is 15 residues. Germline V lookup: CDR1 MNHEY, CDR2 SVGAGI. The CDR3 loop reads CASSYLGTGNTEAFF. DNA for the CDR3: TGTGCCAGCAGTTACTTAGGGACGGGAAACACTGAAGCTTTCTTT.

The chain recombines TRBV7-2 with TRBJ2-1; the match to TRBD2 covers 8 bases. From germline, CDR1 is SGHTA and CDR2 FQGNSA. The CDR3 length is 17 residues. The J segment lost 2 bases and the V segment lost 4 bases, leaving 10 bases of the junction unmatched. The CDR3 reads CASSSRGGAATYNEQFF. For the CDR3, the DNA is TGTGCCAGCAGCTCCCGGGGGGGTGCGGCTACCTACAATGAGCAGTTCTTC.

The gene calls are TRBV6-1 and TRBJ1-1, with TRBD1 identical over 7 bases. This CDR3 is built from 13 residues. CDR1 MNHNS and CDR2 SASEGT come from the germline V gene. The junction had 8 bases not matched to a gene; V was cut back by 7 bases and J by 6 bases. The CDR3 region is CASKAGGFAEAFF. The CDR3 DNA follows: TGTGCCAGCAAGGCAGGGGGTTTCGCTGAAGCTTTCTTT.

J is TRBJ2-1 and V is TRBV23-1; 11 positions match TRBD2. TRBV23-1 has ORF status, its function being uncertain. Trimming removed 0 bases from V and 7 bases from J; junction bases left unmatched: 14. CDR3 length: 19 amino acids. The CDR3 is CASSQSWGSGRGLGNEQFF. CDR3 nucleotide sequence: TGCGCCAGCAGTCAATCGTGGGGTAGCGGGAGGGGGCTAGGGAATGAGCAGTTCTTC.

V and J are TRBV7-8 and TRBJ1-4; D remains ambiguous. Germline CDR1 is SGHVS and CDR2 is FQNEAQ. Trimming shortened V by 5 bases and J by 0 bases, and 13 bases separated the two germline ends. The CDR3 is 16 residues long. The CDR3 reads CASSPFDGTTNEKLFF. CDR3 sequence (DNA): TGTGCCAGCAGCCCTTTCGACGGCACAACTAATGAAAAACTGTTTTTT.

This chain connects TRBV7-6 to TRBJ2-2; D gene ambiguous. The CDR3 is 13 amino acids. CDR1 SGHVS and CDR2 FNYEAQ come from the germline V gene. V dropped 4 bases and J dropped 5 bases, with 8 bases sitting between them. In DNA, the CDR3 is TGTGCCAGCAGCTATCTGCGGACCGGGGAGCTGTTTTTT. Translating it yields CASSYLRTGELFF.

V usage is TRBV14 and J usage is TRBJ1-1; no reliable D call. CDR1 is SGHDN, CDR2 FVKESK, per germline. V was pared by 1 base and J by 3 bases, with 6 bases between. The CDR3 is 13 amino acids. CDR3 nucleotides: TGTGCCAGCAGCCAAGTAAGGCACACTGAAGCTTTCTTT. The encoded protein is CASSQVRHTEAFF.

The chain uses TRBV25-1 and TRBJ2-2, with 12 bases lining up with TRBD2. The ends lost 6 bases at V and 6 bases at J; junction bases unmatched: 5. CDR3 length: 15 residues. Germline CDR1 and CDR2: MGHDK and SYGVNS. The DNA for the CDR3 is TGTGCCAGCAGAACTAGCGGGAGGTTTGCCGGGGAGCTGTTTTTT. Translated: CASRTSGRFAGELFF. The variable domain in full, with the rest retrieved from reference TRBV25-1 and TRBJ2-2, is EADIYQTPRYLVIGTGKKITLECSQTMGHDKMYWYQQDPGMELHLIHYSYGVNSTEKGDLSSESTVSRIRTEHFPLTLESARPSHTSQYLCASRTSGRFAGELFFGEGSRLTVL.

This chain connects TRBV19 to TRBJ2-6, with 10 bases fitting TRBD1. The CDR3 sequence is 17 residues long. The ends lost 1 base at V and 3 bases at J; junction bases unmatched: 3. Germline V gene lookup returns CDR1 LNHDA and CDR2 SQIVND (reference sequence). CDR3 sequence reads: CASSIGQGAGGANVLTF. CDR3 coding DNA: TGTGCCAGTAGTATAGGACAGGGGGCAGGTGGGGCCAACGTCCTGACTTTC.

The chain employs TRBV7-2 and TRBJ2-1; D ambiguous. Trimming removed 5 bases at V and 6 bases at J, with 11 bases between. Per germline, CDR1 SGHTA and CDR2 FQGNSA. The CDR3 spans 13 residues. CDR3 sequence (DNA): TGTGCCAGCAGCATATGGCATAGCAATGAGCAGTTCTTC. Its protein is CASSIWHSNEQFF.